This T cell receptor (beta chain) was obtained from a study of beta chain features in type 1 diabetes. General study findings and limits: All four CD4+ subsets of Type 1 diabetes patients contained TCRB CDR3s that were moderately but significantly shorter.

cDNA synthesis used the whole RNA isolate, giving expressed TCRB sequences. Some clones are missing from TCRdb's copy, which holds only in-frame ones; the method was immunoSEQ multiplex PCR. In the table there are about 360,000 clones, around 12% of which are singletons. Trimming stripped 3 bases from V and 0 bases from J, with 11 bases between. This CDR3 has 15 residues. CDR1 and CDR2 from the germline V gene are MNHNS and SASEGT. This clone was detected a few times. Its specificity is unknown. This TCR was recovered from a man younger than 30 in good health. Material: naive CD4+ T cells from blood. The chain joins TRBV6-1 to TRBJ1-1; TRBD1 is a possible D gene (5 bases). For the CDR3, the DNA is TGTGCCAGCAGTGACGTGGGCAGGGTGAACACTGAAGCTTTCTTT. As protein: CASSDVGRVNTEAFF.